The following is a T cell receptor (beta chain) sequence with its context. TCRdb reprocessed the PCR reads using MiXCR. The repertoire consists of 42,000 or so clones, with 15% to 20% occurring once and the leading ten covering roughly 13%. Thyroid surgery took place with no prior treatment in any patient. Germline V gives CDR1 MDHEN, CDR2 SYDVKM. The CDR3 runs 14 residues. V was trimmed by 5 bases and J by 3 bases, leaving 14 bases between them. The data stem from a study of metastatic and nonmetastatic thyroid tumors. The overall study: Repertoire comparison spanned blood and tumor or nodule tissue of malignant and benign thyroid patients.

Sequenced sample: tumor tissue. The J gene is TRBJ2-7, the V gene TRBV28; D is undetermined. This TCR derives from a female donor with papillary thyroid cancer or a benign thyroid nodule (not recorded which). Some clones in this sample may be carry-over from other donors' samples. The CDR3 is CASSLLTRIYEQYF. The CDR3 region has the DNA TGTGCCAGCAGTCTACTAACGAGAATCTACGAGCAGTACTTC.